The 13 T cell receptor beta chains presented below share a single source sample, sequenced in a study of brain T cells in children with intractable seizures. The protocol was immunoSEQ multiplex PCR, while the TCRdb copy is restricted to in-frame clones and leaves out a portion. The table lists about 340,000 clones, 93% of them singletons. Stated time point: blood from clinic visit 5 months post-surgery; TSC patient then seizure free. The sequencing used peripheral blood, collected approximately 5 months after surgery. Every receptor here comes from a boy under three years old with tuberous sclerosis and intractable seizures.

This sequence joins TRBV7-9 and TRBJ2-3, with TRBD1 matching 7 bases. Germline V gives CDR1 SEHNR, CDR2 FQNEAQ (reference sequence). V lost 7 bases, J lost 0 bases, and 7 bases stayed unmatched. The CDR3 is 15 amino acids. CDR3 DNA sequence: TGTGCCAGCACCAGGACAGGCCCGAGCACAGATACGCAGTATTTT. As protein: CASTRTGPSTDTQYF.

V usage is TRBV5-5 and J usage is TRBJ2-7; TRBD2 matches at 10 bases. The CDR3 contains 13 residues. The germline V gene encodes CDR1 SGHKS and CDR2 YYEKEE (reference sequence). V lost 3 bases, J lost 5 bases, and 2 bases stayed unmatched. The CDR3 region has the DNA TGTGCCAGCAGCTGGACTAGCGGCCACGAGCAGTACTTC. Protein: CASSWTSGHEQYF.

A word on this clone: This sample also contains other DNA sequences that code for the same CDR3. The rearrangement links TRBV18 to TRBJ2-1, with 11 bases that match TRBD2. The CDR3 consists of 15 residues. The V and J ends lost 2 bases and 4 bases, in that order; junction bases with no gene match: 1. CDR1 KGHSH and CDR2 LQKENI come from the germline V gene. This CDR3 is CASSPTSGSYNEQFF. As DNA, the CDR3 is TGTGCCAGCTCACCAACTAGCGGGAGTTACAATGAGCAGTTCTTC. The variable domain in full, with the rest retrieved from reference TRBV18 and TRBJ2-1, is NAGVMQNPRHLVRRRGQEARLRCSPMKGHSHVYWYRQLPEEGLKFMVYLQKENIIDESGMPKERFSAEFPKEGPSILRIQQVVRGDSAAYFCASSPTSGSYNEQFFGPGTRLTVL.

The gene calls are TRBV27 and TRBJ1-5; unclear D gene. Per germline, CDR1 MNHEY and CDR2 SMNVEV (reference sequence). The CDR3 runs 15 residues. Trimming took 8 bases from V and 4 from J, leaving 18 bases between them. This CDR3 is CASSVWAGENQPQHF. The CDR3, as DNA: TGTGCCAGCTCTGTGTGGGCAGGCGAGAATCAGCCCCAGCATTTT.

V usage is TRBV7-6 and J usage is TRBJ2-2; no clear D. Germline CDR1 and CDR2: SGHVS and FNYEAQ. The CDR3 length is 14 residues. V lost 5 bases and J 0 bases, leaving 7 bases between the germline ends. As DNA, the CDR3 is TGTGCCAGCAGCATTGGACCGAACACCGGGGAGCTGTTTTTT. Translated: CASSIGPNTGELFF.

The chain is built from TRBV15 and TRBJ2-5; no definite D call. The CDR3 extends over 14 amino acids. Trimming took off 3 bases at V and 7 bases at J, with 15 bases between the two ends. Germline assignment: CDR1 LNHNV and CDR2 YYDKDF (reference sequence). In DNA form, the CDR3 reads TGTGCCACCAGCAGGGAAGAGCCGTCGAGGACCCAGTACTTC. Amino acid sequence: CATSREEPSRTQYF.

V usage is TRBV25-1 and J usage is TRBJ1-1; TRBD1 matches at 7 bases. The ends lost 2 bases at V and 6 bases at J; junction bases unmatched: 12. Looked up from germline, CDR1 is MGHDK and CDR2 is SYGVNS. The CDR3 is made up of 16 amino acids. CDR3 nucleotides: TGTGCCAGCAGTGAACTATACCCAGGGGGGCTGGCTGAAGCTTTCTTT. It translates to CASSELYPGGLAEAFF. Filled out from reference TRBV25-1 and TRBJ1-1, the complete variable domain reads EADIYQTPRYLVIGTGKKITLECSQTMGHDKMYWYQQDPGMELHLIHYSYGVNSTEKGDLSSESTVSRIRTEHFPLTLESARPSHTSQYLCASSELYPGGLAEAFFGQGTRLTVV.

This clone appeared a few times. The chain carries TRBV19 and TRBJ1-2; no clear D. The CDR3 contains 14 residues. V shed 3 bases and J shed 3 bases, with 11 bases lying between them. Germline V lookup: CDR1 LNHDA, CDR2 SQIVND (reference sequence). The CDR3 nucleotides are TGTGCCAGTAGTATTACGGACGCGTACTATGGCTACACCTTC. Translated, it gives CASSITDAYYGYTF.

This sequence joins TRBV4-2 and TRBJ1-2; 8 bases are a match to TRBD1. This CDR3 region has 13 residues. Germline trimming cut 6 bases from V and 6 bases from J; bases unmatched to any gene: 6. Germline V CDR1 and CDR2: LGHNA, YNFKEQ. The CDR3 DNA sequence: TGTGCCAGCAGACAGACAGGGGATAATGGCTACACCTTC. Translation gives CASRQTGDNGYTF.

The CDR3 protein is CASSTRRDRSYNEQFF. CDR3 nucleotides: TGTGCCAGTAGTACCCGCCGGGACAGGTCATACAATGAGCAGTTCTTC. The chain has TRBV19 and TRBJ2-1, with 8 bases fitting TRBD1. CDR1 and CDR2 (germline): LNHDA, SQIVND (reference sequence). This CDR3 contains 16 residues. V shed 4 bases, J shed 4 bases, and the junction held 9 bases outside the gene matches.

This clone was observed once. This chain connects TRBV6-5 to TRBJ2-1; 7 bases are shared with TRBD1. There are 15 residues in the CDR3. Losses at the gene ends were 2 bases for V and 2 bases for J; bases not matched to a gene: 3. CDR1 and CDR2 from the germline V gene are MNHEY and SVGAGI. The CDR3 is CASSYGTATYNEQFF. The CDR3 bases are TGTGCCAGCAGTTACGGGACAGCAACCTACAATGAGCAGTTCTTC.

The chain is built from TRBV29-1 and TRBJ2-7; possible D gene TRBD2, 5 bases. CDR1 is SQVTM and CDR2 is ANQGSEA in the germline V gene. V was pared by 7 bases and J by 0 bases, with 13 bases between. The CDR3 loop spans 13 amino acids. The CDR3 coding sequence is TGCAGCGCCCGCCCGGCGGGCTCCTACGAGCAGTACTTC. Translation gives CSARPAGSYEQYF.

The genes are TRBV5-4 and TRBJ2-5, with D perhaps matching TRBD1 or TRBD2 (5 bases each). CDR1 is SGHNT and CDR2 is YYREEE in the germline V gene (reference sequence). The CDR3 runs to 14 residues. The germline V and J ends were trimmed by 7 bases and 4 bases, with 17 bases remaining between them. CDR3: CASGGRAGGETQYF. The CDR3 DNA reads TGTGCCAGCGGGGGACGCGCGGGCGGAGAGACCCAGTACTTC.